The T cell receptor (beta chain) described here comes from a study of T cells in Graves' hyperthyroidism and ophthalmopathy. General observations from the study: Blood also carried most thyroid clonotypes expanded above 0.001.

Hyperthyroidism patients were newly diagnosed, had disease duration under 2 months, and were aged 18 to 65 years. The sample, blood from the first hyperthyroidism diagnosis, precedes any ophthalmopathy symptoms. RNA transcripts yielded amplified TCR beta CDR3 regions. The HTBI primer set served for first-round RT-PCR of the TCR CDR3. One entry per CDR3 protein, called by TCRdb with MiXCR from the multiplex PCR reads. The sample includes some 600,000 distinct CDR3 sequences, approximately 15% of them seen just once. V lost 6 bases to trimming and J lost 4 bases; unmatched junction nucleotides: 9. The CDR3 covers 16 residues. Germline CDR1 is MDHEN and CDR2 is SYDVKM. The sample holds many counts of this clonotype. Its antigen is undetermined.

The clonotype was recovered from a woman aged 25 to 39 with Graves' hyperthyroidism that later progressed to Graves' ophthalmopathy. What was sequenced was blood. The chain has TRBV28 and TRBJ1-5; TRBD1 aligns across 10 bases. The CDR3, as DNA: TGTGCCAGCAGAGAGACGACAGGGGGCGAAAATCAGCCCCAGCATTTT. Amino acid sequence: CASRETTGGENQPQHF.